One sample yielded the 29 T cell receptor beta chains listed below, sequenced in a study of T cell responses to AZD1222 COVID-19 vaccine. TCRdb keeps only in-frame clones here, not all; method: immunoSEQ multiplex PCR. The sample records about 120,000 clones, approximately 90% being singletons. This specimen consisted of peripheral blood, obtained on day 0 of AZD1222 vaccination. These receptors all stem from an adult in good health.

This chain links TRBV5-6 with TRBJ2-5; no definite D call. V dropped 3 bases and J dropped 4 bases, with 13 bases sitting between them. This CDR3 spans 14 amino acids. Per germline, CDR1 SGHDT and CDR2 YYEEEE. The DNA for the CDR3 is TGTGCCAGCAGCTACCAAGGGAAGGGAGAGACCCAGTACTTC. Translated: CASSYQGKGETQYF.

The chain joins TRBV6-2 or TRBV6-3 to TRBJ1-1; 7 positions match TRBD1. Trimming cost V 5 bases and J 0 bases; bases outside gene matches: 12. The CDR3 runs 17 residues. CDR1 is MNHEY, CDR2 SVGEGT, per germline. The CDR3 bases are TGTGCCAGCAGTACCTGGGACAGCCAGTTCATGAACACTGAAGCTTTCTTT. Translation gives CASSTWDSQFMNTEAFF.

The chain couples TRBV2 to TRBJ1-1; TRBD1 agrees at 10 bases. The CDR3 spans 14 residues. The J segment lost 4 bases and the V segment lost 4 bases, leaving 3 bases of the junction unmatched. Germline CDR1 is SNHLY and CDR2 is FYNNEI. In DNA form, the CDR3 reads TGTGCCAGCAGTGGGGGACAGGGGATCACTGAAGCTTTCTTT. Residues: CASSGGQGITEAFF.

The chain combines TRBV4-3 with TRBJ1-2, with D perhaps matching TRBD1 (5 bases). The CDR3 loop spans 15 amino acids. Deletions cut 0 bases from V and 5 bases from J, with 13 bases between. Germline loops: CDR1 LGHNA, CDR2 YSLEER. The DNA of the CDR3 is TGCGCCAGCAGCCAAGATCGCGGGGGGAGATATGGCTACACCTTC. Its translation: CASSQDRGGRYGYTF.

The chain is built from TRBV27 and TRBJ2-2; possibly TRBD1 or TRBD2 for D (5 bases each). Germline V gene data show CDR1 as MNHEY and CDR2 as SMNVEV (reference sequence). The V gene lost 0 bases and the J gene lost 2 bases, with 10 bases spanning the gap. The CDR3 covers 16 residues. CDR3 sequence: CASSLSVGVNTGELFF. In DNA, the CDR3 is TGTGCCAGCAGTTTATCGGTGGGGGTAAACACCGGGGAGCTGTTTTTT.

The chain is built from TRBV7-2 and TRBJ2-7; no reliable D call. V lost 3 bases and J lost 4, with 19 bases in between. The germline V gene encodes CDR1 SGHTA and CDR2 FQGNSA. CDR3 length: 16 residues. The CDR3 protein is CASSLTSGRIPYEQYF. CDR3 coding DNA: TGTGCCAGCAGCTTGACATCCGGACGGATCCCTTACGAGCAGTACTTC. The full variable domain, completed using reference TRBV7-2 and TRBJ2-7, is GAGVSQSPSNKVTEKGKDVELRCDPISGHTALYWYRQSLGQGLEFLIYFQGNSAPDKSGLPSDRFSAERTGGSVSTLTIQRTQQEDSAVYLCASSLTSGRIPYEQYFGPGTRLTVT.

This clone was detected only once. CDR3: CASSYSTGSGNTIYF. Written as DNA, the CDR3 is TGTGCCAGCAGTTACTCGACAGGGTCTGGAAACACCATATATTTT. The V call is TRBV6-6, the J call TRBJ1-3; the match to TRBD1 covers 7 bases. This CDR3 comprises 15 residues. Trimming cost V 0 bases and J 1 base; bases outside gene matches: 0. Germline-derived CDR1 and CDR2 are MNHNY and SVGAGI (reference sequence).

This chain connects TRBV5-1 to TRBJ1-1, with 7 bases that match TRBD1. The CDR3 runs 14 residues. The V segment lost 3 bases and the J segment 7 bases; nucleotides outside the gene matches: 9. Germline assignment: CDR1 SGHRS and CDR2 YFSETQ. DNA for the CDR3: TGCGCCAGCAGCTACACATCTACAGGGGTTGAAGCTTTCTTT. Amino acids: CASSYTSTGVEAFF.

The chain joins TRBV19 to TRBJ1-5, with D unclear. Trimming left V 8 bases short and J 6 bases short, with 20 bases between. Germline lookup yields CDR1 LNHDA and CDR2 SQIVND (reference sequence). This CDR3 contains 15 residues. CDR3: CASRRKDPVPQPQHF. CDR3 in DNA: TGTGCCAGTCGCCGCAAGGACCCGGTGCCTCAGCCCCAGCATTTT.

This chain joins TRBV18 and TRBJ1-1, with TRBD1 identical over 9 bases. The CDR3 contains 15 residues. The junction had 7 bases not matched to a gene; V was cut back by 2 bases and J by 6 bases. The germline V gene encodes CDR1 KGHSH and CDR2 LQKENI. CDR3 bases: TGTGCCAGCTCACCAACGGGGACAGGGAAGGCTGAAGCTTTCTTT. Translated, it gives CASSPTGTGKAEAFF.

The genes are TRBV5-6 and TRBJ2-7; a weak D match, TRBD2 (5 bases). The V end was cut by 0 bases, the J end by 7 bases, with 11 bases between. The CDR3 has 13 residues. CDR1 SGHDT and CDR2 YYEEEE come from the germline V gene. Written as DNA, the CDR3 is TGTGCCAGCAGCTTGGTACAGACGGGAGAGCAGTACTTC. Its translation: CASSLVQTGEQYF.

This CDR3 is CASSLIGLNYGYTF. The DNA for the CDR3 is TGCGCCAGCAGCTTGATCGGGCTTAACTATGGCTACACCTTC. The chain joins TRBV5-1 to TRBJ1-2; no reliable D call. This CDR3 contains 14 residues. V shed 1 base and J shed 1 base, with 8 bases lying between them. Germline CDR1 and CDR2: SGHRS and YFSETQ.

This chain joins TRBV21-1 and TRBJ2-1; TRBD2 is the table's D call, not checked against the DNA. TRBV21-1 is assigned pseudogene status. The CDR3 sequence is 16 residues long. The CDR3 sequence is CASSKAGGRPYNEQFF. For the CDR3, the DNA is TGTGCCAGCAGCAAAGCGGGGGGGCGGCCCTACAATGAGCAGTTCTTC.

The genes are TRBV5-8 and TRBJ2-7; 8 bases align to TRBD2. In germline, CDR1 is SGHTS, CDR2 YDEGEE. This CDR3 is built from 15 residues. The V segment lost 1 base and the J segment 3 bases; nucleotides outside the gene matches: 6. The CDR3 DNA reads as TGTGCCAGCAGCTTGTTGTGGAGCGGGGGCTACGAGCAGTACTTC. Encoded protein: CASSLLWSGGYEQYF.

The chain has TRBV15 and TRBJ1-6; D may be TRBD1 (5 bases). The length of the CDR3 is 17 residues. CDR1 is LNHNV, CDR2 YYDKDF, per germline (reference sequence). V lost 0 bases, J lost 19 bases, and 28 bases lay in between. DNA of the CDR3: TGTGCCACCAGCAGAGATCTTAAGGGAAGTGGGGACGGATCACGGCACTTT. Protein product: CATSRDLKGSGDGSRHF.

CDR3 DNA: TGTGCCAGCAGCTCCGGGACAGGGGGCCCCGGCTACACCTTC. Amino acids: CASSSGTGGPGYTF. The chain combines TRBV6-5 with TRBJ1-2; 12 positions match TRBD1. Per germline, CDR1 MNHEY and CDR2 SVGAGI. Losses at the gene ends were 6 bases for V and 8 bases for J; bases not matched to a gene: 7. This CDR3 spans 14 amino acids.

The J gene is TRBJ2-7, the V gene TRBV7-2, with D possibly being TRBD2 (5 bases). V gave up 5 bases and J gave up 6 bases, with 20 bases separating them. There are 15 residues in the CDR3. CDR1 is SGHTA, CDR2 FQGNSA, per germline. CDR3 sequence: CASSVDGGLMTEQYF. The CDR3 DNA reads TGTGCCAGCAGCGTAGACGGCGGGCTGATGACCGAGCAGTACTTC. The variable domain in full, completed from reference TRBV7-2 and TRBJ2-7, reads GAGVSQSPSNKVTEKGKDVELRCDPISGHTALYWYRQSLGQGLEFLIYFQGNSAPDKSGLPSDRFSAERTGGSVSTLTIQRTQQEDSAVYLCASSVDGGLMTEQYFGPGTRLTVT.

The CDR3 spells CASTATGTVYGYTF. The DNA of the CDR3 is TGTGCCAGTACGGCGACCGGGACAGTTTATGGCTACACCTTC. The chain links TRBV19 to TRBJ1-2; TRBD1 agrees at 7 bases. Trimming at V came to 7 bases and at J to 5 bases, leaving 10 bases not matched to a gene. Per germline, CDR1 LNHDA and CDR2 SQIVND (reference sequence). This CDR3 is built from 14 residues.

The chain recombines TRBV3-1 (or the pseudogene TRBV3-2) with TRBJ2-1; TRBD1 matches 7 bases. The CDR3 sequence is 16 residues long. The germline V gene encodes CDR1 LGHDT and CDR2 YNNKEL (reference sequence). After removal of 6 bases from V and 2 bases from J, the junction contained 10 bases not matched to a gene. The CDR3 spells CASRHRGLGAYNEQFF. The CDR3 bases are TGTGCCAGCAGACATAGGGGGCTAGGGGCCTACAATGAGCAGTTCTTC.

CDR3 sequence: CASSLQREAYNEQFF. Here the CDR3 DNA reads TGTGCCAGCAGCTTACAGCGGGAGGCGTACAATGAGCAGTTCTTC. This sequence joins TRBV11-3 and TRBJ2-1, with 9 bases lining up with TRBD2. CDR1 is SGHNT, CDR2 YENEEA, per germline. The CDR3 is 15 amino acids. V shed 2 bases, J shed 4 bases, and the junction held 3 bases outside the gene matches.

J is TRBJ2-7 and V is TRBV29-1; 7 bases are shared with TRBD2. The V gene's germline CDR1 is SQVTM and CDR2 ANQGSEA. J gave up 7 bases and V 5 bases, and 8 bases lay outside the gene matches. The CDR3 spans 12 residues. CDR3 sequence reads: CSVRGGGREQYF. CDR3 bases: TGCAGCGTTCGTGGGGGAGGGAGGGAGCAGTACTTC.

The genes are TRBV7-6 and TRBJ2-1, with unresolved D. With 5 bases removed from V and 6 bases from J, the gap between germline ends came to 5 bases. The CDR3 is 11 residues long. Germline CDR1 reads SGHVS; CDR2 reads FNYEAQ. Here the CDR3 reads CASSPSNEQFF. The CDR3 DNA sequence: TGTGCCAGCAGCCCCAGCAATGAGCAGTTCTTC. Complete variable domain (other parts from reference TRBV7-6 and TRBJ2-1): GAGVSQSPRYKVTKRGQDVALRCDPISGHVSLYWYRQALGQGPEFLTYFNYEAQQDKSGLPNDRFSAERPEGSISTLTIQRTEQRDSAMYRCASSPSNEQFFGPGTRLTVL.

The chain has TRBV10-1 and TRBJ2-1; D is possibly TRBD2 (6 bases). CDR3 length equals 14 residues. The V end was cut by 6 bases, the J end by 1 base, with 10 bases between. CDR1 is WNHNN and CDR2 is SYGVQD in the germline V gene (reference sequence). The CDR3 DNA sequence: TGCGCCAGCAGCGGGACTGATTCCTACAATGAGCAGTTCTTC. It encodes CASSGTDSYNEQFF.

As DNA, the CDR3 is TGTGCCAGCAGCAAACAGGAGAACACTGAAGCTTTCTTT. Residues: CASSKQENTEAFF. The chain joins TRBV7-6 to TRBJ1-1, with D possibly being TRBD1 (5 bases). Trimming took off 5 bases at V and 1 base at J, with 8 bases between the two ends. CDR1 SGHVS and CDR2 FNYEAQ come from the germline V gene. The CDR3 covers 13 residues.

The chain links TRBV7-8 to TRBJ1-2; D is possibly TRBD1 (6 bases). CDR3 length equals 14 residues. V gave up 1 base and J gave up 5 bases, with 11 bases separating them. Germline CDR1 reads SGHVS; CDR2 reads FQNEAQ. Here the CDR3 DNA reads TGTGCCAGCAGCTTAGACAGGGCGGGATATGGCTACACCTTC. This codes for CASSLDRAGYGYTF.

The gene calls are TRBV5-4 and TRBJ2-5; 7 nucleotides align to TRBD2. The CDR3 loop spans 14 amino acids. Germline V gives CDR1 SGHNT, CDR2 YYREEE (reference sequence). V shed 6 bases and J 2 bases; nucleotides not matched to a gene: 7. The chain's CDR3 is CASTRGRGQETQYF. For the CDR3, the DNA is TGTGCCAGCACGCGCGGGCGGGGGCAAGAGACCCAGTACTTC. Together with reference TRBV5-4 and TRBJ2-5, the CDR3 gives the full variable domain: ETGVTQSPTHLIKTRGQQVTLRCSSQSGHNTVSWYQQALGQGPQFIFQYYREEENGRGNFPPRFSGLQFPNYSSELNVNALELDDSALYLCASTRGRGQETQYFGPGTRLLVL.

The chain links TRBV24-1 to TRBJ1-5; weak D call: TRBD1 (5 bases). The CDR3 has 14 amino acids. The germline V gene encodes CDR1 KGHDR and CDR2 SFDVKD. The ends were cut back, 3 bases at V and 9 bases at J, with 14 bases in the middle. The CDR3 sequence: CATSDRTLEGPQHF. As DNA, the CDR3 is TGTGCCACCAGTGATCGGACATTAGAGGGGCCCCAGCATTTT.

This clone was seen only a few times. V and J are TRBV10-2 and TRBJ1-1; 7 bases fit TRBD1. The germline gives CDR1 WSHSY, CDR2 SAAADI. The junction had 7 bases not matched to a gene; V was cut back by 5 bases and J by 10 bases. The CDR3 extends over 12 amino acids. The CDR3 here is CASSTGVVGAFF. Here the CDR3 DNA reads TGCGCCAGCAGTACAGGGGTTGTTGGAGCTTTCTTT.

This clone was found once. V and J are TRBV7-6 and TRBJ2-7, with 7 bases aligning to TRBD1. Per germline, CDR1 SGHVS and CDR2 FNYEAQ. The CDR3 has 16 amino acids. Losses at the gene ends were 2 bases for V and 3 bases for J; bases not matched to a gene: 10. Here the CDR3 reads CASSLLTGPVFYEQYF. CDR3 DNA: TGTGCCAGCAGCTTATTGACAGGGCCGGTTTTCTACGAGCAGTACTTC.